This TCR beta chain was sequenced for a study of blood T cell repertoires in COVID-19. Across the whole study: PBMCs, B-cell-depleted T cells, or T cells were the source of the cDNA or gDNA that made up the material.

Assay: immunoSEQ multiplex PCR; the TCRdb copy retains only in-frame clones and omits some. This table holds about 200,000 clones, around 90% found once. V dropped 3 bases and J dropped 0; count of bases not matched to a gene: 7. This CDR3 has 16 residues. CDR1 SGHRS and CDR2 YFSETQ come from the germline V gene. This receptor was taken from a man aged 40-55 years with acute or convalescent COVID-19. The sample was peripheral blood. The rearrangement links TRBV5-1 to TRBJ2-3; 7 bases map to TRBD1. In DNA, the CDR3 is TGCGCCAGCAGCTCGGGACAGTATCCTAGCACAGATACGCAGTATTTT. Protein: CASSSGQYPSTDTQYF.